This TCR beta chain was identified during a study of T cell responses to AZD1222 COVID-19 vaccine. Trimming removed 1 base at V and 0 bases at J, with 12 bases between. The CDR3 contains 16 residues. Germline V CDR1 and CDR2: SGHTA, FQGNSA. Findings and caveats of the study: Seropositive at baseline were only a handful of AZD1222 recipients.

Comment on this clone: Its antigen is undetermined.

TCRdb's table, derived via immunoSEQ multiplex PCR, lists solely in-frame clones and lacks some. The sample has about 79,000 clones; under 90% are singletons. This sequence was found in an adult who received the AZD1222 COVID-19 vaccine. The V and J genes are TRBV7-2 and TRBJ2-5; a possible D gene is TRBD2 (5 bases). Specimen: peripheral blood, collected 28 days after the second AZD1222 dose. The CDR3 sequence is CASSLGGADYQETQYF. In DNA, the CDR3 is TGTGCCAGCAGCTTAGGGGGTGCGGACTACCAAGAGACCCAGTACTTC. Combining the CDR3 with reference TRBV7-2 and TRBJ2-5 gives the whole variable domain GAGVSQSPSNKVTEKGKDVELRCDPISGHTALYWYRQSLGQGLEFLIYFQGNSAPDKSGLPSDRFSAERTGGSVSTLTIQRTQQEDSAVYLCASSLGGADYQETQYFGPGTRLLVL.